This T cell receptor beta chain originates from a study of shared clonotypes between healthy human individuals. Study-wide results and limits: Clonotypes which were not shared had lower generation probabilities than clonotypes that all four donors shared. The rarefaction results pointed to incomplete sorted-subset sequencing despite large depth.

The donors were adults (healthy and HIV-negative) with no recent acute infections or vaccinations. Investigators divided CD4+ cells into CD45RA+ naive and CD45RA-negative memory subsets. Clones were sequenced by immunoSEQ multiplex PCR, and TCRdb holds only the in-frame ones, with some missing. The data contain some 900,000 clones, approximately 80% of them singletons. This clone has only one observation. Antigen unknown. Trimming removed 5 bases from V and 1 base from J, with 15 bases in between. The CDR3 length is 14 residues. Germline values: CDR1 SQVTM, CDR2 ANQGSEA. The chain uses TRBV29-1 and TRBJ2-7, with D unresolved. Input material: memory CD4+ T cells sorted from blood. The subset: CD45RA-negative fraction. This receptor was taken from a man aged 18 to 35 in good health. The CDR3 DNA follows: TGCAGCGTTTCCATGGGGTCTAATTCCTACGAGCAGTACTTC. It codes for CSVSMGSNSYEQYF.